A selection of T cell receptor beta chains follows, all from one sample in a study of blood T cell repertoires in COVID-19. TCRdb's table, derived via immunoSEQ multiplex PCR, lists solely in-frame clones and lacks some. This table has 300,000 to 400,000 clones, about nine tenths appearing once. The sequenced sample consisted of peripheral blood. All receptors derive from a woman in her 70s with COVID-19, enrolled during active disease. Both conserved end residues are part of each CDR3. Fields, in order: CDR3 length, D gene, V gene, J gene, clone size, CDR3 DNA, CDR3 protein. D genes are given only for firm matches. Only some rows state a clone size, as once, few, many or a class for expanded clones.

16,NA,TRBV24-1,TRBJ1-2,NA,TGTGCCACCAGTGGTGGGACACCTACCCTCAACTATGGCTACACCTTC,CATSGGTPTLNYGYTF
13,NA,TRBV7-9,TRBJ2-1,NA,TGTGCCAGCAGCTTATGGGGGGAGAGTGAGCAGTTCTTC,CASSLWGESEQFF
14,NA,TRBV30,TRBJ2-2,NA,TGTGCCTGGAGTGGCAGGGGTGCCACCGGGGAGCTGTTTTTT,CAWSGRGATGELFF
11,NA,TRBV2,TRBJ2-7,NA,TGTGCCAGCAGGAACCGCCAGGAGCAGTACTTC,CASRNRQEQYF
16,NA,TRBV1,TRBJ2-7,once,TGCACCAGCAGCCAAGATAGGGGGGGCGAATCCTACGAGCAGTACTTC,CTSSQDRGGESYEQYF
11,NA,TRBV6-5,TRBJ1-1,NA,TGTGCCAGCGGGGGGGACACTGAAGCTTTCTTT,CASGGDTEAFF
14,TRBD1,TRBV9,TRBJ1-3,NA,TGTGCCAGCAGCGCGTCAGGGGGAATAGACACCATATATTTT,CASSASGGIDTIYF
15,NA,TRBV7-3,TRBJ1-2,NA,TGTGCCAGCAGCTTAACGTCCACAACTAACTATGGCTACACCTTC,CASSLTSTTNYGYTF
13,NA,TRBV11-2,TRBJ1-3,NA,TGTGCCAGCAGCCCCGGGACAGGAAACACCATATATTTT,CASSPGTGNTIYF
16,NA,TRBV5-4,TRBJ1-3,once,TGTGCCAGCAGCTTGGACAGTCTTTTCTCTGGAAACACCATATATTTT,CASSLDSLFSGNTIYF
16,NA,TRBV5-1,TRBJ2-3,NA,TGCGCCAGCAGCTTGGATCTAGCCCTTAGCACAGATACGCAGTATTTT,CASSLDLALSTDTQYF
11,NA,TRBV28,TRBJ1-1,few,TGTGCCAGCTACATGAACACTGAAGCTTTCTTT,CASYMNTEAFF
22,TRBD1,TRBV12-5,TRBJ1-5,NA,TGTGCTAGTGGTTTGGTCCAGAATCCCGGGACAGTAGACTCTAAAAGCAATCAGCCCCAGCATTTT,CASGLVQNPGTVDSKSNQPQHF
16,NA,TRBV6-2/TRBV6-3,TRBJ1-2,NA,TGTGCCAGCAGTTACTCCGGAGGGAGACGGGGCTATGGCTACACCTTC,CASSYSGGRRGYGYTF
13,NA,TRBV18,TRBJ1-2,NA,TGTGCCAGCTCACCTACAGGAGACTATGGCTACACCTTC,CASSPTGDYGYTF
13,NA,TRBV7-2,TRBJ1-2,NA,TGTGCCAGCAGCACCAGGGCTAACTATGGCTACACCTTC,CASSTRANYGYTF
16,TRBD2,TRBV2,TRBJ2-7,NA,TGTGCCATCCCCCTCGGACTAGCGGGGGGGACCTACGAGCAGTACTTC,CAIPLGLAGGTYEQYF
15,TRBD1,TRBV2,TRBJ2-7,NA,TGTGCCAGCCTCCTTTATGACAGGGCGTCCTACGAGCAGTACTTC,CASLLYDRASYEQYF
17,TRBD2,TRBV20-1,TRBJ2-3,NA,TGCAGTGCTAGTCCCTATGGGACTAGCGTCTTCGAAGATACGCAGTATTTT,CSASPYGTSVFEDTQYF
14,NA,TRBV5-1,TRBJ1-1,once,TGCGCCAGCAGTGATCAGGGACATAACACTGAAGCTTTCTTT,CASSDQGHNTEAFF
16,NA,TRBV5-1,TRBJ2-1,NA,TGCGCCAGCAGCTTGATCTCTACGGGGGTGGACAATGAGCAGTTCTTC,CASSLISTGVDNEQFF
16,TRBD1,TRBV4-1,TRBJ2-3,NA,TGCGCCAGCAGCCGGTCGGGACAGGCGCTCACAGATACGCAGTATTTT,CASSRSGQALTDTQYF
16,TRBD1,TRBV6-5,TRBJ1-1,NA,TGTGCCAGCAGTTTATCCCATGACAGGGTTAAGGCTGAAGCTTTCTTT,CASSLSHDRVKAEAFF
13,NA,TRBV19,TRBJ2-3,NA,TGTGCCAGTAGTCCAGGATTCACAGATACGCAGTATTTT,CASSPGFTDTQYF
14,NA,TRBV7-9,TRBJ2-3,NA,TGTGCCAGCAGCCCAGGGGGGTGGGCAGATACGCAGTATTTT,CASSPGGWADTQYF
15,TRBD2,TRBV9,TRBJ2-1,NA,TGTGCCAGCAGTCCCGGGACTAGCGGCAACGATGAGCAGTTCTTC,CASSPGTSGNDEQFF
16,NA,TRBV27,TRBJ1-2,NA,TGTGCCAGCAGTTTGACCCCCGGGGGGGGCTGGTATGGCTACACCTTC,CASSLTPGGGWYGYTF
13,NA,TRBV19,TRBJ1-5,NA,TGTGCCAGTAACGGGGGAGCAGGACAGCCCCAGCATTTT,CASNGGAGQPQHF
15,NA,TRBV7-9,TRBJ2-2,few,TGTGCCAGCAGCACCGCAGGGGTTAGCACCGGGGAGCTGTTTTTT,CASSTAGVSTGELFF
13,NA,TRBV19,TRBJ2-7,NA,TGTGCCAGTAAGGTCGGAGGGCTGGGCGAGCAGTACTTC,CASKVGGLGEQYF
14,TRBD1,TRBV3-1/TRBV3-2,TRBJ1-2,NA,TGTGCCAGCAGCCCCGCGACAGGGGCGTTTGGCTACACCTTC,CASSPATGAFGYTF